This TCR beta chain was recorded in a study of Ad26.COV2.S vaccination and SARS-CoV-2 variants. Background on the study: This donor came from the COV1001 trial of Ad26.COV2.S.

Treatment indicated: about 20 received Ad26.COV2.S at low or high dose, single or two shots; five or six received placebo; per-sample allocation not given. The samples date from day 63 after the first vaccine or placebo injection. Study results and caveats: Researchers reported similar non-spike TCR breadth in vaccine and placebo recipients.

To note about this clone: The antigen remains unidentified.

Produced via immunoSEQ multiplex PCR; TCRdb's table is partial and in-frame only. The sample consists of approximately 300,000 clones, approximately 80% of them appearing once. Trimming left V 6 bases short and J 2 bases short, with 10 bases between. CDR3 length: 14 residues. The germline V gene has CDR1 LNHDA and CDR2 SQIVND (reference sequence). The sequencing here drew on peripheral blood, taken in a trial of Ad26.COV2.S vaccine versus placebo. The source is a person between 18 and 65 years old who received the Ad26.COV2.S COVID-19 vaccine or a placebo. This chain uses TRBV19 with TRBJ1-4; TRBD1 might be the D (6 bases). CDR3 sequence (DNA): TGTGCCAGTAGGGGGACACCTACTAATGAAAAACTGTTTTTT. Amino acid sequence: CASRGTPTNEKLFF. The full variable domain, its missing parts supplied by reference TRBV19 and TRBJ1-4, is DGGITQSPKYLFRKEGQNVTLSCEQNLNHDAMYWYRQDPGQGLRLIYYSQIVNDFQKGDIAEGYSVSREKKESFPLTVTSAQKNPTAFYLCASRGTPTNEKLFFGSGTQLSVL.